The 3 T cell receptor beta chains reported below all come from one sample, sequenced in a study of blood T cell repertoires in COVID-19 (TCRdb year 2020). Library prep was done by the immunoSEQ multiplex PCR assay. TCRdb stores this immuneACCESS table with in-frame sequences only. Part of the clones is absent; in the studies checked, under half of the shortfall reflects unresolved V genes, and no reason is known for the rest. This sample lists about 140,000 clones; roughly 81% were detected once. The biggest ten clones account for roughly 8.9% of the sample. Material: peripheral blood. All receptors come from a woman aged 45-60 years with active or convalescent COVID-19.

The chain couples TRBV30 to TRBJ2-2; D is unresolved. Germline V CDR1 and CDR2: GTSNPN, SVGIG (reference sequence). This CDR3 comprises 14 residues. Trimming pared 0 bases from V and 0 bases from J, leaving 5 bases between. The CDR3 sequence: CAWSVAPNTGELFF. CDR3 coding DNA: TGTGCCTGGAGTGTAGCCCCGAACACCGGGGAGCTGTTTTTT. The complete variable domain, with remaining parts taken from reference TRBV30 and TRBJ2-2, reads SQTIHQWPATLVQPVGSPLSLECTVEGTSNPNLYWYRQAAGRGLQLLFYSVGIGQISSEVPQNLSASRPQDRQFILSSKKLLLSDSGFYLCAWSVAPNTGELFFGEGSRLTVL.

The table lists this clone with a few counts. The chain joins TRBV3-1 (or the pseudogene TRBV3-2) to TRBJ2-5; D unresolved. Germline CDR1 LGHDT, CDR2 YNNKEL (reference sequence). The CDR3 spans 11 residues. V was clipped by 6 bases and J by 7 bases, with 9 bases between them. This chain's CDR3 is CASSYAGTQYF. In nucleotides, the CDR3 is TGTGCCAGCAGTTACGCAGGGACCCAGTACTTC.

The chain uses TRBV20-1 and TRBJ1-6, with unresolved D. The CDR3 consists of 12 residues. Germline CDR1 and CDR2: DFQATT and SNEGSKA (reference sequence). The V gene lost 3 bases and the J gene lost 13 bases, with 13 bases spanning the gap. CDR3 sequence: CSASPTSGPLHF. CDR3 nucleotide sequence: TGCAGTGCTAGTCCCACCTCGGGGCCCCTCCACTTT.